This T cell receptor (beta chain) derives from a study of control samples from healthy donors and cancer patients. The protocol was immunoSEQ multiplex PCR, while the TCRdb copy is restricted to in-frame clones and leaves out a portion. The sample has 150,000 to 200,000 clones; 90% to 95% are singletons. From germline, CDR1 is MNHEY and CDR2 SVGAGI. With 7 bases removed from V and 6 bases from J, the gap between germline ends came to 9 bases. The CDR3 totals 11 residues. The TCR was taken from a man aged 25 to 45 in good health. Sequenced input: blood. J is TRBJ1-2 and V is TRBV6-5; D is possibly TRBD1 (5 bases). In DNA, the CDR3 is TGTGCCAGCATGACAGTGGATGGCTACACCTTC. As protein: CASMTVDGYTF.